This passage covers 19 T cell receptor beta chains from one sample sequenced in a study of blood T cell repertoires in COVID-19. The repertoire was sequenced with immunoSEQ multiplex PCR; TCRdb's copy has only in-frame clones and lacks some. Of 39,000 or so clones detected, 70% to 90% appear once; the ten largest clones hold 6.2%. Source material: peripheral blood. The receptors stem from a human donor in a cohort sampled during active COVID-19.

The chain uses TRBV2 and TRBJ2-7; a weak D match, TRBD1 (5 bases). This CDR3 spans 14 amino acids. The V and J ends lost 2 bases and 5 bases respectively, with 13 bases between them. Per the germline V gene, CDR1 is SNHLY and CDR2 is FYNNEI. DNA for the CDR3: TGTGCCAGCAGTGAAAGGGGCAGGGTTGACGAGCAGTACTTC. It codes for CASSERGRVDEQYF.

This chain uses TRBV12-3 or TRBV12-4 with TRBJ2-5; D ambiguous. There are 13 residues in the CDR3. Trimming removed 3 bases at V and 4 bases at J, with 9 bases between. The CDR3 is CASSFGTRETQYF. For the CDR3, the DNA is TGTGCCAGCAGTTTTGGTACGCGAGAGACCCAGTACTTC.

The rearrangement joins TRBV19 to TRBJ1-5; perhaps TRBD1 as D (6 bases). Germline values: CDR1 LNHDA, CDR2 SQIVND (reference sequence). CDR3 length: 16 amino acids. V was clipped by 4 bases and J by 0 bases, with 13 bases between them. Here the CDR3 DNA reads TGTGCCAGTAGTACCCTTACAGGGTATAGCAATCAGCCCCAGCATTTT. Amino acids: CASSTLTGYSNQPQHF. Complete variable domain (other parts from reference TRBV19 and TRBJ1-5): DGGITQSPKYLFRKEGQNVTLSCEQNLNHDAMYWYRQDPGQGLRLIYYSQIVNDFQKGDIAEGYSVSREKKESFPLTVTSAQKNPTAFYLCASSTLTGYSNQPQHFGDGTRLSIL.

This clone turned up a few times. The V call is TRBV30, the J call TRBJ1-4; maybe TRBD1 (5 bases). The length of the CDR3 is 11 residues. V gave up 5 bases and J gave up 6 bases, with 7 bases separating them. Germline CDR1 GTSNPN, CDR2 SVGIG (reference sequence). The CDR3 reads CAWQGYEKLFF. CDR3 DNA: TGTGCCTGGCAGGGATATGAAAAACTGTTTTTT.

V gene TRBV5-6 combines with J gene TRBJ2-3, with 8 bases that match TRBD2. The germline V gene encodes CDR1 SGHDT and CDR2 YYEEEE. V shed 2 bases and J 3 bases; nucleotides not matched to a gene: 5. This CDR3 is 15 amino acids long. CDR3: CASSFGGGGTDTQYF. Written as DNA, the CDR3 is TGTGCCAGCAGCTTTGGGGGCGGGGGGACAGATACGCAGTATTTT.

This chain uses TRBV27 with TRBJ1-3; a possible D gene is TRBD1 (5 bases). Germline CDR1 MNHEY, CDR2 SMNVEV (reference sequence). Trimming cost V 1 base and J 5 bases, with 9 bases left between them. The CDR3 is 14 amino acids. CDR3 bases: TGTGCCAGCAGTTTATTGGCAGGGAGAAACACCATATATTTT. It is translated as CASSLLAGRNTIYF.

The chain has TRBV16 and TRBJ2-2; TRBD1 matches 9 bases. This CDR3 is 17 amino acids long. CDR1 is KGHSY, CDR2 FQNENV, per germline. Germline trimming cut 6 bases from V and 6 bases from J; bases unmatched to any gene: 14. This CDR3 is CASRLSYRGLSAGELFF. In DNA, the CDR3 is TGTGCCAGCAGACTGAGTTACAGGGGGCTGAGCGCCGGGGAGCTGTTTTTT.

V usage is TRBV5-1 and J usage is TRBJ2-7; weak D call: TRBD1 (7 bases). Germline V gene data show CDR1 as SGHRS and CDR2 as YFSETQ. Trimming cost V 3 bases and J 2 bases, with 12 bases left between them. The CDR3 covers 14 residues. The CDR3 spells CASSSQGGTYEQYF. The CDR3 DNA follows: TGCGCCAGCAGCTCGCAGGGGGGCACCTACGAGCAGTACTTC.

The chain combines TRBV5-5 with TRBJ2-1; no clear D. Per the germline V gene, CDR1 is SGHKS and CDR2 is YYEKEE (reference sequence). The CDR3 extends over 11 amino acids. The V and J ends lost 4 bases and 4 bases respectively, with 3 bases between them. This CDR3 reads CASSLYNEQFF. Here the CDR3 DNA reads TGTGCCAGCAGCCTTTACAATGAGCAGTTCTTC. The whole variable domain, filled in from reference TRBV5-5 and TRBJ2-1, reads DAGVTQSPTHLIKTRGQQVTLRCSPISGHKSVSWYQQVLGQGPQFIFQYYEKEERGRGNFPDRFSARQFPNYSSELNVNALLLGDSALYLCASSLYNEQFFGPGTRLTVL.

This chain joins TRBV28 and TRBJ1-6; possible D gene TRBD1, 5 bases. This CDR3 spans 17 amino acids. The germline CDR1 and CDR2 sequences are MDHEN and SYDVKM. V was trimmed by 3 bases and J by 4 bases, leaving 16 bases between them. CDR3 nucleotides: TGTGCCAGCAGTTTGGGGTTAGGGGAGGGGTATAATTCACCCCTCCACTTT. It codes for CASSLGLGEGYNSPLHF. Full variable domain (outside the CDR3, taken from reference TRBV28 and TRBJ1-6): DVKVTQSSRYLVKRTGEKVFLECVQDMDHENMFWYRQDPGLGLRLIYFSYDVKMKEKGDIPEGYSVSREKKERFSLILESASTNQTSMYLCASSLGLGEGYNSPLHFGNGTRLTVT.

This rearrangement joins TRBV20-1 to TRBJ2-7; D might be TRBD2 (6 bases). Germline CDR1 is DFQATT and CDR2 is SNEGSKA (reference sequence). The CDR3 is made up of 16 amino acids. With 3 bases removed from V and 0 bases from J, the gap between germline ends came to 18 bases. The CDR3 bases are TGCAGTGCTAGTGTACTAGCTCCCGGAAGCTCCTACGAGCAGTACTTC. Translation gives CSASVLAPGSSYEQYF.

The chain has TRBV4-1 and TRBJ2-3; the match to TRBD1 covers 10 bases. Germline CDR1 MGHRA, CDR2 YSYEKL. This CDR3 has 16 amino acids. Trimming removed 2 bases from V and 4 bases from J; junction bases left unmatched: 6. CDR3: CASSQLPGTGADTQYF. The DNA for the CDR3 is TGCGCCAGCAGCCAACTGCCCGGGACAGGGGCAGATACGCAGTATTTT.

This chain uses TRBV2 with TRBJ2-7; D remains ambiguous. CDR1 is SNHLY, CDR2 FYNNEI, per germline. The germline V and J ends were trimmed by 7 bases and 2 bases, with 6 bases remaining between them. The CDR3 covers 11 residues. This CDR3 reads CASNSAYEQYF. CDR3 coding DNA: TGTGCCAGCAATTCCGCCTACGAGCAGTACTTC.

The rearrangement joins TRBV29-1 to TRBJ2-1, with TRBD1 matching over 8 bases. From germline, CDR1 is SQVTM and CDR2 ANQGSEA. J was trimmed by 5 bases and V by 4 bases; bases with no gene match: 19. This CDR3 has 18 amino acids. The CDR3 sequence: CSVGFLYITGTGDNEQFF. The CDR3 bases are TGCAGCGTTGGCTTTCTCTACATCACCGGGACAGGCGACAATGAGCAGTTCTTC.

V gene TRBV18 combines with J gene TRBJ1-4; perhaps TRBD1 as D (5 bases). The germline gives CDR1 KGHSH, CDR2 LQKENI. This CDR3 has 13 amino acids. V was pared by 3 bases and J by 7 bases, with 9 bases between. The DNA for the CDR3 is TGTGCCAGCTCACCGGCAGGGCTTGAAAAACTGTTTTTT. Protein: CASSPAGLEKLFF.

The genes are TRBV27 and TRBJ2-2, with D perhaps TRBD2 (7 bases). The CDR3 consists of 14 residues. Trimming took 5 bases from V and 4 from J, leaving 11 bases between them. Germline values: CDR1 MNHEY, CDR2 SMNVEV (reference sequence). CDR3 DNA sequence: TGTGCCAGCAGTCGGGGGGCCTCCACCGGGGAGCTGTTTTTT. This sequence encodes CASSRGASTGELFF.

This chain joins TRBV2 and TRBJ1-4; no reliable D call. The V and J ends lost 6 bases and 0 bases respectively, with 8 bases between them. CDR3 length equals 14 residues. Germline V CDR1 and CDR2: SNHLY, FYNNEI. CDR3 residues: CASSSEATNEKLFF. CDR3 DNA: TGTGCCAGCAGCTCAGAAGCAACTAATGAAAAACTGTTTTTT. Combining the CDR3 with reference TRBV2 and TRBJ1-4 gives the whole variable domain EPEVTQTPSHQVTQMGQEVILRCVPISNHLYFYWYRQILGQKVEFLVSFYNNEISEKSEIFDDQFSVERPDGSNFTLKIRSTKLEDSAMYFCASSSEATNEKLFFGSGTQLSVL.

CDR3 loop: CASSRYGTEGYHF. The CDR3 DNA reads TGTGCCAGCAGCCGATACGGGACAGAGGGCTACCACTTT. The gene calls are TRBV28 and TRBJ1-6; 7 bases are a match to TRBD1. After removal of 6 bases from V and 18 bases from J, the junction contained 14 bases not matched to a gene. This CDR3 comprises 13 residues. Germline values: CDR1 MDHEN, CDR2 SYDVKM.

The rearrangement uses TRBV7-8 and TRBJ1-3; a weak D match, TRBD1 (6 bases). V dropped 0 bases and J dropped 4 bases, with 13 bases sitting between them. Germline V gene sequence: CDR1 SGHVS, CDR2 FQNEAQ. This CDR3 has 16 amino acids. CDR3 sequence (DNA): TGTGCCAGCAGCTTAGCGCGGGGGGGGCGCGGAAACACCATATATTTT. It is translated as CASSLARGGRGNTIYF.